These 8 T cell receptor beta chains were all obtained from the same sample, sequenced in a study of blood T cells in healthy people across ages. Primers used in a second PCR of roughly 6 to 11 cycles were a sample-barcoded 5' primer and a J-beta primer mix. Via MiXCR, TCRdb re-called the 5' RACE reads, giving one row per CDR3 protein. The sample holds roughly 680,000 distinct CDR3 sequences, 40% to 65% seen once. The material sequenced was blood. The source is a woman of 80 years or more in good health.

This sequence joins TRBV12-3 or TRBV12-4 and TRBJ1-5; TRBD1 matches at 9 bases. With V trimmed by 6 bases and J by 0 bases, 9 bases remained unmatched. The CDR3 spans 17 residues. CDR3 loop: CASRSGQGSDSNQPQHF. The CDR3 nucleotides read TGTGCCAGCAGGTCAGGACAGGGGTCTGATAGCAATCAGCCCCAGCATTTT.

The V and J genes are TRBV5-1 and TRBJ1-2; D may be TRBD1 (6 bases). V was clipped by 3 bases and J by 1 base, with 13 bases between them. The CDR3 runs to 15 residues. CDR1 and CDR2 from the germline V gene are SGHRS and YFSETQ. This CDR3 is CASSYRDTDNYGYTF. The CDR3 nucleotides are TGCGCCAGCAGCTATCGGGACACCGATAACTATGGCTACACCTTC.

There are a few counts of this clonotype. V gene TRBV6-6 combines with J gene TRBJ1-1; D is unresolved. This CDR3 comprises 11 residues. The ends were cut back, 2 bases at V and 6 bases at J, with 4 bases in the middle. Germline CDR1 reads MNHNY; CDR2 reads SVGAGI (reference sequence). The CDR3 sequence is CASSYAPEAFF. In nucleotides, the CDR3 is TGTGCCAGCAGTTACGCCCCTGAAGCTTTCTTT.

The J gene is TRBJ2-1, the V gene TRBV4-1; no clear D. CDR1 is MGHRA, CDR2 YSYEKL, per germline. This CDR3 contains 13 residues. Trimming removed 6 bases from V and 5 bases from J, with 11 bases in between. This chain's CDR3 is CASSADHNNEQFF. The CDR3 region has the DNA TGCGCCAGCAGTGCCGACCATAACAATGAGCAGTTCTTC.

There are many counts of this clonotype. The rearrangement links TRBV5-1 to TRBJ2-7; no clear D. This CDR3 spans 17 amino acids. Germline V gene lookup returns CDR1 SGHRS and CDR2 YFSETQ. V was cut by 0 bases and J by 2 bases, with 18 bases left in between. Here the CDR3 reads CASSLDTLRKGPYEQYF. Here the CDR3 DNA reads TGCGCCAGCAGCTTGGACACCCTTCGAAAGGGCCCCTACGAGCAGTACTTC.

The chain has TRBV15 and TRBJ2-2; possible D gene TRBD2, 6 bases. The germline CDR1 and CDR2 sequences are LNHNV and YYDKDF (reference sequence). Trimming stripped 0 bases from V and 6 bases from J, with 11 bases between. This CDR3 is 15 amino acids long. CDR3 DNA sequence: TGTGCCACCAGCAGAGATGTGTGGGGGGCCGGGGAGCTGTTTTTT. This gives the protein CATSRDVWGAGELFF.

About this clonotype itself: Just one base apart from a much larger clone, this may be a read error. This chain joins TRBV6-6 and TRBJ2-7; a possible D gene is TRBD2 (6 bases). Germline loops: CDR1 MNHNY, CDR2 SVGAGI (reference sequence). V was pared by 2 bases and J by 9 bases, with 23 bases between. The CDR3 has 16 residues. The CDR3 spells CASSYTHSGISCGQYF. The CDR3 nucleotides are TGTGCCAGCAGTTACACCCATAGCGGTATCTCCTGCGGGCAGTACTTC.

The rearrangement joins TRBV5-6 to TRBJ2-3; TRBD1 matches 7 bases. The germline V gene has CDR1 SGHDT and CDR2 YYEEEE. V lost 4 bases to trimming and J lost 0 bases; unmatched junction nucleotides: 8. The CDR3 runs 16 residues. Written as DNA, the CDR3 is TGTGCCAGCAGCGTCTACAGGGGCCCTAGCACAGATACGCAGTATTTT. Translation: CASSVYRGPSTDTQYF.